This T cell receptor (beta chain) is from a study of PD-1 and CTLA-4 blockade in melanoma. Assay used: immunoSEQ multiplex PCR; TCRdb lists only in-frame clones, some missing. The sample has about 28,000 clones; more than 85% are singletons. After removal of 0 bases from V and 7 bases from J, the junction contained 11 bases not matched to a gene. Germline values: CDR1 SGHRS, CDR2 YFSETQ. The CDR3 is 16 residues long. Specimen: CD8+ T cells from peripheral blood, collected from a patient given anti-PD-1 treatment. This TCR came from a human donor with melanoma. The chain has TRBV5-1 and TRBJ1-2, with TRBD1 matching 8 bases. The CDR3, as DNA: TGCGCCAGCAGCTTGGAGGGACAGGTGGCTGAGGGTGGCTACACCTTC. Its protein is CASSLEGQVAEGGYTF. The full variable domain, with the rest looked up from reference TRBV5-1 and TRBJ1-2, is KAGVTQTPRYLIKTRGQQVTLSCSPISGHRSVSWYQQTPGQGLQFLFEYFSETQRNKGNFPGRFSGRQFSNSRSEMNVSTLELGDSALYLCASSLEGQVAEGGYTFGSGTRLTVV.